The sequence of this T cell receptor (beta chain) was determined in a study of blood T cell repertoires in COVID-19. Study-level information: Both acute and convalescent COVID-19 samples were obtained from the United States, Italy and Spain. T cells, B-cell-depleted T cells, or PBMCs provided the cDNA or gDNA that served as material.

Method: immunoSEQ multiplex PCR; TCRdb's copy keeps in-frame clones and lacks some. The repertoire holds some 170,000 clones, with around 80% as singletons. CDR3 length equals 15 residues. V shed 2 bases and J shed 5 bases, with 13 bases lying between them. Germline loops: CDR1 KGHSH, CDR2 LQKENI. The sequence derives from an older woman with acute or convalescent COVID-19. The chain couples TRBV18 to TRBJ2-4; D perhaps matches TRBD2 (5 bases). Sequenced: peripheral blood. CDR3 amino acids: CASSPSKDWENIQYF. The CDR3 DNA is TGTGCCAGCTCACCATCAAAGGACTGGGAAAACATTCAGTACTTC.